This TCR beta chain was recovered during a study of CD8 T cells in ankylosing spondylitis. Study findings and constraints: Matched ankylosing spondylitis synovial fluid reportedly contained a significantly enriched population of disease-linked clones. Made up of about eight highly homologous variants, a TCR beta motif appeared characteristic of ankylosing spondylitis blood.

Notes on this clonotype: Its antigen is not known.

MiXCR was run by TCRdb on the 5' RACE reads, yielding one entry per CDR3 protein. Among more than 150,000 distinct CDR3 sequences listed, roughly 13% were seen once. The TCR comes from a male donor with ankylosing spondylitis or in good health (not recorded which). The material sequenced was blood, either unsorted or a sorted T cell fraction (not recorded which).

This CDR3 is CASSLSGQRLSTDTQYF. CDR3 sequence (DNA): TGTGCCAGCAGCTTATCCGGACAGAGACTTAGCACAGATACGCAGTATTTT. The gene calls are TRBV11-2 and TRBJ2-3; perhaps TRBD1 as D (6 bases). Per germline, CDR1 SGHAT and CDR2 FQNNGV. The CDR3 loop spans 17 amino acids. Deletions cut 2 bases from V and 0 bases from J, with 15 bases between.